One and the same sample provided the 27 T cell receptor beta chains below, sequenced in a study of CD8+ T cells in alopecia areata. It was cDNA, reverse transcribed from extracted RNA, that served as the sequencing template. Only in-frame clones appear in the TCRdb table, and some are missing; sequencing was by immunoSEQ multiplex PCR. The repertoire consists of some 200,000 clones, with roughly 64% occurring once and the leading ten covering 5% to 6%. Treatment reported: oral pan-JAK inhibitor, 5-10 mg twice daily. The sequences come from CD4+ T cells sorted from blood, collected at week 24, from a patient treated with tofacitinib. Source of these receptors: a human donor with alopecia areata.

The V call is TRBV29-1, the J call TRBJ2-5, with D perhaps matching TRBD1 (6 bases). V lost 4 bases and J 2 bases, leaving 23 bases between the germline ends. CDR1 and CDR2 from the germline V gene are SQVTM and ANQGSEA. The CDR3 runs to 17 residues. Here the CDR3 reads CSVARPPPDRHQETQYF. CDR3 nucleotide sequence: TGCAGCGTTGCTCGACCACCCCCGGACAGACATCAAGAGACCCAGTACTTC.

The chain combines TRBV29-1 with TRBJ1-1; no clear D. Trimming removed 4 bases at V and 5 bases at J, with 17 bases between. Germline CDR1 reads SQVTM; CDR2 reads ANQGSEA. The CDR3 loop spans 14 amino acids. CDR3 amino acids: CSVGRGYLETEAFF. In nucleotides, the CDR3 is TGCAGCGTTGGGCGCGGTTATCTGGAGACTGAAGCTTTCTTT.

V and J are TRBV19 and TRBJ1-5, with D possibly being TRBD1 (5 bases). Trimming removed 3 bases from V and 3 bases from J, with 12 bases in between. CDR1 and CDR2 (germline): LNHDA, SQIVND (reference sequence). The CDR3 spans 15 residues. CDR3 protein: CASSITRAYNQPQHF. The CDR3 coding sequence is TGTGCCAGTAGTATTACCAGGGCATACAATCAGCCCCAGCATTTT.

The chain links TRBV14 to TRBJ2-1; no firm D call. CDR1 is SGHDN, CDR2 FVKESK, per germline. V was pared by 2 bases and J by 1 base, with 6 bases between. The CDR3 sequence is 14 residues long. The CDR3 reads CASSQPASYNEQFF. The CDR3 DNA follows: TGTGCCAGCAGCCAACCAGCTTCCTACAATGAGCAGTTCTTC.

The J gene is TRBJ2-7, the V gene TRBV2; D gene ambiguous. Looked up from germline, CDR1 is SNHLY and CDR2 is FYNNEI. The CDR3 is 11 amino acids. Trimming pared 2 bases from V and 6 bases from J, leaving 5 bases between. The CDR3 sequence: CASSESGEQYF. The DNA of the CDR3 is TGTGCCAGCAGTGAAAGTGGCGAGCAGTACTTC.

This sequence joins TRBV30 and TRBJ1-6; no definite D call. The CDR3 spans 15 residues. The V end was cut by 0 bases, the J end by 7 bases, with 13 bases between. CDR1 and CDR2 (germline): GTSNPN, SVGIG (reference sequence). CDR3 amino acids: CAWSVQTGRNSPLHF. CDR3 DNA sequence: TGTGCCTGGAGTGTACAAACGGGTCGAAATTCACCCCTCCACTTT.

The J gene is TRBJ1-3, the V gene TRBV30; a weak D match, TRBD1 (6 bases). V shed 3 bases and J shed 0 bases, with 9 bases lying between them. In germline, CDR1 is GTSNPN, CDR2 SVGIG (reference sequence). The CDR3 has 14 residues. CDR3 sequence (DNA): TGTGCCTGGAGACTACAGGGCTCTGGAAACACCATATATTTT. Its translation is CAWRLQGSGNTIYF.

The genes are TRBV25-1 and TRBJ2-5; D possibly corresponds to TRBD2 (6 bases). Deletions cut 3 bases from V and 2 bases from J, with 13 bases between. The CDR3 loop spans 15 amino acids. Germline V lookup: CDR1 MGHDK, CDR2 SYGVNS. The CDR3, as DNA: TGTGCCAGCAGTGAGAGGACCGGGAGACAAGAGACCCAGTACTTC. Translating gives CASSERTGRQETQYF.

The chain combines TRBV2 with TRBJ1-2; D is possibly TRBD1 (6 bases). CDR3 size: 13 residues. V was clipped by 6 bases and J by 8 bases, with 16 bases between them. Germline lookup yields CDR1 SNHLY and CDR2 FYNNEI. CDR3 bases: TGTGCCAGCAGGGGACAAGACTCGTGGGGCTACACCTTC. Translated: CASRGQDSWGYTF.

This clone was counted only a few times. The chain couples TRBV7-3 to TRBJ1-3; maybe TRBD1 (6 bases). With 6 bases removed from V and 0 bases from J, the gap between germline ends came to 9 bases. This CDR3 has 14 residues. Germline lookup yields CDR1 SGHTA and CDR2 FQGTGA. CDR3 bases: TGTGCCAGCAGGACGGGGGCCTCTGGAAACACCATATATTTT. Its protein is CASRTGASGNTIYF.

The CDR3 sequence: CSVEGVFRDGYGYTF. DNA of the CDR3: TGCAGCGTTGAAGGGGTGTTTAGGGACGGCTATGGCTACACCTTC. The genes are TRBV29-1 and TRBJ1-2, with D perhaps TRBD1 (5 bases). The germline V and J ends were trimmed by 1 base and 4 bases, with 16 bases remaining between them. CDR1 SQVTM and CDR2 ANQGSEA come from the germline V gene. The CDR3 runs to 15 residues.

The chain is built from TRBV29-1 and TRBJ2-6; D gene ambiguous. V gave up 6 bases and J gave up 7 bases, with 13 bases separating them. Per germline, CDR1 SQVTM and CDR2 ANQGSEA. There are 13 residues in the CDR3. CDR3 sequence: CSVLVTAANVLTF. CDR3 in DNA: TGCAGCGTCCTTGTTACAGCTGCCAACGTCCTGACTTTC.

In this sample, this clone turned up once. This chain uses TRBV30 with TRBJ1-5; D gene uncertain. This CDR3 region has 14 residues. Trimming removed 2 bases at V and 5 bases at J, with 13 bases between. Germline V gene lookup returns CDR1 GTSNPN and CDR2 SVGIG (reference sequence). The CDR3 nucleotides are TGTGCCTGGAGTCTAGAGACGTCCGATCAGCCCCAGCATTTT. Translation gives CAWSLETSDQPQHF.

This clone was seen a handful of times. V is TRBV23-1 and J is TRBJ1-5; 9 positions agree with TRBD1. TRBV23-1 is annotated as an ORF whose role is uncertain. The CDR3 totals 16 residues. The J segment lost 2 bases and the V segment lost 10 bases, leaving 12 bases of the junction unmatched. The CDR3 region is CATCHPWTGGNQPQHF. The DNA of the CDR3 is TGCGCCACCTGTCATCCCTGGACAGGGGGCAATCAGCCCCAGCATTTT.

This sequence joins TRBV7-9 and TRBJ2-5; 14 bases map to TRBD2. J gave up 5 bases and V 1 base, and 6 bases lay outside the gene matches. Germline V gene lookup returns CDR1 SEHNR and CDR2 FQNEAQ (reference sequence). The CDR3 is made up of 17 amino acids. CDR3 sequence (DNA): TGTGCCAGCAGCTTAGACCAGCGACTAGCGGGAGGGGAGACCCAGTACTTC. Translation: CASSLDQRLAGGETQYF.

V is TRBV27 and J is TRBJ2-5; TRBD2 matches 9 bases. There are 17 residues in the CDR3. V was pared by 5 bases and J by 5 bases, with 15 bases of the junction left unmatched. Germline V gene data show CDR1 as MNHEY and CDR2 as SMNVEV (reference sequence). The DNA of the CDR3 is TGTGCCAGCAGTGGAGGTCCTGGCGGGGGGGCCTCGGAGACCCAGTACTTC. Encoded protein: CASSGGPGGGASETQYF.

The rearrangement joins TRBV5-4 to TRBJ2-3; TRBD2 matches 10 bases. The CDR3 covers 16 residues. The J segment lost 4 bases and the V segment lost 3 bases, leaving 8 bases of the junction unmatched. Germline V lookup: CDR1 SGHNT, CDR2 YYREEE (reference sequence). CDR3 loop: CASSSYTSGEADTQYF. Written as DNA, the CDR3 is TGTGCCAGCAGCTCCTATACTAGCGGGGAGGCAGATACGCAGTATTTT.

For this clone: The junction shows a germline mismatch at one end, possibly a read error. The rearrangement joins TRBV29-1 to TRBJ2-3, with 7 nucleotides matching TRBD1. The CDR3 covers 14 residues. Germline V lookup: CDR1 SQVTM, CDR2 ANQGSEA. CDR3 coding DNA: TGCAGCGTAGAAGAGGGACAGAGCACAGATACGCAGTATTTT. As protein: CSVEEGQSTDTQYF.

V and J are TRBV29-1 and TRBJ1-3; D is unclear. Deletions cut 5 bases from V and 1 base from J, with 3 bases between. Germline V gene lookup returns CDR1 SQVTM and CDR2 ANQGSEA. This CDR3 has 11 residues. The CDR3 protein is CSVRSGNTIYF. The CDR3 nucleotides read TGCAGCGTTCGATCTGGAAACACCATATATTTT.

The chain recombines TRBV4-1 with TRBJ2-3; 7 bases are a match to TRBD2. V lost 0 bases and J lost 0; bases outside the gene matches: 9. There are 18 residues in the CDR3. CDR1 and CDR2 (germline): MGHRA, YSYEKL. This CDR3 reads CASSQDRWGGTSTDTQYF. The CDR3, as DNA: TGCGCCAGCAGCCAAGATCGTTGGGGGGGGACTAGCACAGATACGCAGTATTTT.

This clone came up once. This sequence joins TRBV4-3 and TRBJ2-1, with 9 bases fitting TRBD2. J lost 4 bases, V lost 0 bases, and 10 bases had no gene match. CDR3 length: 18 residues. Germline V gene data show CDR1 as LGHNA and CDR2 as YSLEER. CDR3 residues: CASSQDLSRLAAYNEQFF. The CDR3 nucleotides are TGCGCCAGCAGCCAAGATCTGTCGCGACTAGCGGCTTACAATGAGCAGTTCTTC.

The chain is built from TRBV9 and TRBJ1-2, with D tentatively TRBD1 (5 bases). Germline V gene sequence: CDR1 SGDLS, CDR2 YYNGEE. This CDR3 comprises 14 residues. V was trimmed by 0 bases and J by 4 bases, leaving 10 bases between them. The CDR3 sequence is CASSVDAGSYGYTF. CDR3 DNA sequence: TGTGCCAGCAGCGTAGACGCAGGGTCCTATGGCTACACCTTC. Full variable domain (rest looked up from reference TRBV9 and TRBJ1-2): DSGVTQTPKHLITATGQRVTLRCSPRSGDLSVYWYQQSLDQGLQFLIQYYNGEERAKGNILERFSAQQFPDLHSELNLSSLELGDSALYFCASSVDAGSYGYTFGSGTRLTVV.

In this sample, this clone turned up a few times. The V and J genes are TRBV11-1 and TRBJ2-3; D is perhaps TRBD1 (7 bases). Deletions cut 5 bases from V and 0 bases from J, with 12 bases between. Germline V gives CDR1 SGHAT, CDR2 FQDESV (reference sequence). There are 15 residues in the CDR3. This chain's CDR3 is CASSGGTVSTDTQYF. In nucleotides, the CDR3 is TGTGCCAGCAGCGGCGGGACAGTCAGCACAGATACGCAGTATTTT.

This clone was recorded once. The CDR3: CASSPGQGRYNEQFF. The DNA for the CDR3 is TGCGCCAGCAGTCCCGGACAGGGTCGATACAATGAGCAGTTCTTC. The rearrangement links TRBV5-1 to TRBJ2-1; 8 positions match TRBD1. The CDR3 totals 15 residues. Trimming took 5 bases from V and 4 from J; bases not matched to a gene: 8. The V gene's germline CDR1 is SGHRS and CDR2 YFSETQ.

The rearrangement joins TRBV11-2 to TRBJ1-1; D might be TRBD1 (5 bases). Trimming left V 3 bases short and J 0 bases short, with 8 bases between. Germline-derived CDR1 and CDR2 are SGHAT and FQNNGV. The CDR3 has 14 residues. CDR3 nucleotides: TGTGCCAGCAGCTTGGGACGGTTGAACACTGAAGCTTTCTTT. It encodes CASSLGRLNTEAFF.

The rearrangement uses TRBV10-3 and TRBJ2-7, with TRBD2 identical over 10 bases. The CDR3 length is 12 residues. With V trimmed by 10 bases and J by 7 bases, 7 bases remained unmatched. The V gene's germline CDR1 is ENHRY and CDR2 SYGVKD. This CDR3 is CATGTSVREQYF. The DNA of the CDR3 is TGTGCCACCGGGACTAGCGTGAGAGAGCAGTACTTC.

This sequence joins TRBV27 and TRBJ1-5, with a tentative D call TRBD1 (5 bases). Trimming stripped 3 bases from V and 1 base from J, with 7 bases between. Germline CDR1 and CDR2: MNHEY and SMNVEV (reference sequence). The CDR3 extends over 14 amino acids. The CDR3 spells CASSFDSSNQPQHF. For the CDR3, the DNA is TGTGCCAGCAGTTTCGACAGCAGCAATCAGCCCCAGCATTTT.